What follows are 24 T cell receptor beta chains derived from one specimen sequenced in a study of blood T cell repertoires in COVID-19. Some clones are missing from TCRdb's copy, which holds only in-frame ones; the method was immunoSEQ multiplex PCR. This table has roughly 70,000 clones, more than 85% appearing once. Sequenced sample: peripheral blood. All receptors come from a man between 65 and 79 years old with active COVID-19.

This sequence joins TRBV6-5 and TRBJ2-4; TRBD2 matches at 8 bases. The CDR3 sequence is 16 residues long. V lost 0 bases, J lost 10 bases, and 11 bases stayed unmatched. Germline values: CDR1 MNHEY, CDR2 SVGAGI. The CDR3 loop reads CASSYSTAGGKGIQYF. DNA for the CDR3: TGTGCCAGCAGTTACTCGACGGCGGGGGGAAAGGGTATTCAGTACTTC.

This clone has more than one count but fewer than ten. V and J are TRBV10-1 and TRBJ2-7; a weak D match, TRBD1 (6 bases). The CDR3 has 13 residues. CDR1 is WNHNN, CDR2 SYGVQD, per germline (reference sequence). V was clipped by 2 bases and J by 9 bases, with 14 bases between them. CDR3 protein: CASSEPQGWGQYF. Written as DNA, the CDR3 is TGCGCCAGCAGTGAGCCCCAGGGGTGGGGGCAGTACTTC.

Written as DNA, the CDR3 is TGTGCCAGCAGCCCCTACCGGACAGGGTATGAGCAGTTCTTC. Amino acid sequence: CASSPYRTGYEQFF. The chain uses TRBV11-3 and TRBJ2-1; 8 bases align to TRBD1. In germline, CDR1 is SGHNT, CDR2 YENEEA. This CDR3 is built from 14 residues. The V and J ends lost 5 bases and 8 bases, in that order; junction bases with no gene match: 8. The variable domain in full, completed from reference TRBV11-3 and TRBJ2-1, reads EAGVVQSPRYKIIEKKQPVAFWCNPISGHNTLYWYLQNLGQGPELLIRYENEEAVDDSQLPKDRFSAERLKGVDSTLKIQPAELGDSAVYLCASSPYRTGYEQFFGPGTRLTVL.

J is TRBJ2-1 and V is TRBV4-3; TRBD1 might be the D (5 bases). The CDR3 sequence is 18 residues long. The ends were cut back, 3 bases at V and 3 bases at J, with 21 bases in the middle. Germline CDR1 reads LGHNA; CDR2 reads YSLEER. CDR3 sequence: CASSHQVAGFVGYNEQFF. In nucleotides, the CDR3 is TGCGCCAGCAGCCATCAGGTAGCAGGGTTCGTCGGCTACAATGAGCAGTTCTTC.

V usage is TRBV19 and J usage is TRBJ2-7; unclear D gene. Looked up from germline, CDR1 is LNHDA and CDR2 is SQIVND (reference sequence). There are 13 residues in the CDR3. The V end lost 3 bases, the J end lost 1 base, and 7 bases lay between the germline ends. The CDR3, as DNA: TGTGCCAGTAGTATCCCAGGATCCTACGAGCAGTACTTC. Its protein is CASSIPGSYEQYF.

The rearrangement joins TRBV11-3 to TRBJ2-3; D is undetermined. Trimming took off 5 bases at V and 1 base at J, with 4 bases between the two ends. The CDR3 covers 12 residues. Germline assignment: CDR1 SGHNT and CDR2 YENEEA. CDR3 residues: CASSPGTDTQYF. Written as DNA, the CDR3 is TGTGCCAGCAGCCCGGGCACAGATACGCAGTATTTT.

CDR3 nucleotides: TGTGCCAGCAGCCGCCGGGGGGGCAATCAGCCCCAGCATTTT. This codes for CASSRRGGNQPQHF. This chain uses TRBV7-2 with TRBJ1-5, with D possibly TRBD1 on 5 matching bases. Trimming cost V 5 bases and J 2 bases, with 10 bases left between them. Germline CDR1 is SGHTA and CDR2 is FQGNSA. The CDR3 length is 14 residues.

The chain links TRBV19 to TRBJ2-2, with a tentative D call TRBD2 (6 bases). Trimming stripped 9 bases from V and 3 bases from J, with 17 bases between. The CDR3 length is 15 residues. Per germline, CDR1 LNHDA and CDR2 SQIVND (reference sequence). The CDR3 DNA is TGTGCCAGCACGGGAGACCGGCTAGACACCGGGGAGCTGTTTTTT. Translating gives CASTGDRLDTGELFF.

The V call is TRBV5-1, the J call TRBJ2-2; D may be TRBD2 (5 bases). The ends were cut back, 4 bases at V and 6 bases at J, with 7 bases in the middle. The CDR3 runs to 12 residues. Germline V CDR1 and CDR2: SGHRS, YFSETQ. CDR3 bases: TGCGCCAGCAGCCAGAGGGCCGGGGAGCTGTTTTTT. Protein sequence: CASSQRAGELFF. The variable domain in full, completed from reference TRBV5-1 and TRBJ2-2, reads KAGVTQTPRYLIKTRGQQVTLSCSPISGHRSVSWYQQTPGQGLQFLFEYFSETQRNKGNFPGRFSGRQFSNSRSEMNVSTLELGDSALYLCASSQRAGELFFGEGSRLTVL.

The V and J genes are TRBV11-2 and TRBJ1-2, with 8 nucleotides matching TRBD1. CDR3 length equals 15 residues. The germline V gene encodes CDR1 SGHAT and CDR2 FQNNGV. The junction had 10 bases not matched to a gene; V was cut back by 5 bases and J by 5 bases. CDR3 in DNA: TGTGCCAGCAGCCCAACCCCCCGGACAGGGTATGGCTACACCTTC. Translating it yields CASSPTPRTGYGYTF. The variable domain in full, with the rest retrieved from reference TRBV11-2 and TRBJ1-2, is EAGVAQSPRYKIIEKRQSVAFWCNPISGHATLYWYQQILGQGPKLLIQFQNNGVVDDSQLPKDRFSAERLKGVDSTLKIQPAKLEDSAVYLCASSPTPRTGYGYTFGSGTRLTVV.

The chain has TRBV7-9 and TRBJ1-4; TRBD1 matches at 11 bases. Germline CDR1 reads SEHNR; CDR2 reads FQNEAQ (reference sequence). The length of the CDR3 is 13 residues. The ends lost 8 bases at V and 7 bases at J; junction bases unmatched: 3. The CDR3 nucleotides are TGTGCCAGCGCTGGGACAGGGGGTGAAAAACTGTTTTTT. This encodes CASAGTGGEKLFF.

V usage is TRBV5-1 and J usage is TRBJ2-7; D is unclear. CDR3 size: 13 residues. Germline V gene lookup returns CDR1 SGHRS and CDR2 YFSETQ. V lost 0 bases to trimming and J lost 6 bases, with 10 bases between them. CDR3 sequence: CASSLALVGEQYF. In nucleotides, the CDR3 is TGCGCCAGCAGCTTGGCCCTAGTAGGCGAGCAGTACTTC.

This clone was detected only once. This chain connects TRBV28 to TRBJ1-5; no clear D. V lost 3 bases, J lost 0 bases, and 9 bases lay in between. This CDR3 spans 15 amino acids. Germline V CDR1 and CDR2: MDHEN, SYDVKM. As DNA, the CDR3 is TGTGCCAGCAGTTTTTCGGGAGGTAGCAATCAGCCCCAGCATTTT. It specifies CASSFSGGSNQPQHF.

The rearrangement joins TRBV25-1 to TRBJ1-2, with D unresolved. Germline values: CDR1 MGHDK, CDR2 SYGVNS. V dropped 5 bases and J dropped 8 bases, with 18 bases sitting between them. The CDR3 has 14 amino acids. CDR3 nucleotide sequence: TGTGCCAGCAGTCAACCTTGGGCTCCTTGGGGCTACACCTTC. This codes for CASSQPWAPWGYTF.

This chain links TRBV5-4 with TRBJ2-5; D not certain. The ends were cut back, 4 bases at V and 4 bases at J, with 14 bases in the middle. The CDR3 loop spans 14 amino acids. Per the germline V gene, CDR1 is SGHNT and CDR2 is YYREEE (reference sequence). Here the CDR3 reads CASSGDTSRETQYF. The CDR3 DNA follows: TGTGCCAGCAGCGGCGACACCTCAAGAGAGACCCAGTACTTC.

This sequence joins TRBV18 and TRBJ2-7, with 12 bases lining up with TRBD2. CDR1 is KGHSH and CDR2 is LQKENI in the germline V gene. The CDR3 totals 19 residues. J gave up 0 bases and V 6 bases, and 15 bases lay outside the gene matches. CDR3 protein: CASSTSILAGGGSSYEQYF. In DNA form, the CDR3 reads TGTGCCAGCTCCACCAGTATACTAGCGGGAGGTGGGAGCTCCTACGAGCAGTACTTC.

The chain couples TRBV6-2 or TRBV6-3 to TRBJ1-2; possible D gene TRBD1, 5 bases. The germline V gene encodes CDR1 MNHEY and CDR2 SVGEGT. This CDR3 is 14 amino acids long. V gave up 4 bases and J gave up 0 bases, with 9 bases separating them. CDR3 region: CASSWGRANYGYTF. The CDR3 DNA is TGTGCCAGCAGTTGGGGCAGAGCTAACTATGGCTACACCTTC.

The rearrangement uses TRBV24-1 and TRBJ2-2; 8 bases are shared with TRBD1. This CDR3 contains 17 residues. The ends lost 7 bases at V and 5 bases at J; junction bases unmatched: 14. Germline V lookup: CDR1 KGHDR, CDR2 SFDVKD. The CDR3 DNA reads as TGTGCCACCAGCGACCCACAGGGGGTGGCGAGGACCGGGGAGCTGTTTTTT. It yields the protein CATSDPQGVARTGELFF.

The chain's CDR3 is CASSPKVSNQPQHF. The CDR3 bases are TGTGCCAGCAGCCCTAAAGTGAGCAATCAGCCCCAGCATTTT. The chain has TRBV3-1 (or the pseudogene TRBV3-2) and TRBJ1-5; no firm D call. The CDR3 loop spans 14 amino acids. V lost 4 bases to trimming and J lost 1 base, with 8 bases between them. Looked up from germline, CDR1 is LGHDT and CDR2 is YNNKEL (reference sequence).

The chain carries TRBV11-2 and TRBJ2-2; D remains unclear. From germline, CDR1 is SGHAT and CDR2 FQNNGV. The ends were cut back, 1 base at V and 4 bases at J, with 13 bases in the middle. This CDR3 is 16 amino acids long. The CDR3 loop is CASSLVGPASTGELFF. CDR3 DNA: TGTGCCAGCAGCTTAGTGGGCCCGGCGAGCACCGGGGAGCTGTTTTTT.

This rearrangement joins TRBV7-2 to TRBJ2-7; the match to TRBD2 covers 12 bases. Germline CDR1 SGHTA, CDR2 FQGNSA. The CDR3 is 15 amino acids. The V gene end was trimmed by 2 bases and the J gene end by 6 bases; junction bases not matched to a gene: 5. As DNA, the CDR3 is TGTGCCAGCAGCTTATTTCTAGCGGGAGGGTTCGAGCAGTACTTC. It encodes CASSLFLAGGFEQYF.

CDR3 nucleotide sequence: TGCGCCAGCAGCGCGGGACCTACGCGGGCAGAGACCCAGTACTTC. Protein sequence: CASSAGPTRAETQYF. The chain uses TRBV5-1 and TRBJ2-5; D may be TRBD2 (6 bases). Trimming shortened V by 4 bases and J by 4 bases, and 17 bases separated the two germline ends. Germline assignment: CDR1 SGHRS and CDR2 YFSETQ. This CDR3 contains 15 residues.

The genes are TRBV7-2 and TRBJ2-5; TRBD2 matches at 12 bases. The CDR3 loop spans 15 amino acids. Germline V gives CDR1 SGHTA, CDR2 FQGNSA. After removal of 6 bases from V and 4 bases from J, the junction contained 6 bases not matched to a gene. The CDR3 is CASRETSGSRETQYF. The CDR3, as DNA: TGTGCCAGCAGGGAGACTAGCGGGAGCAGAGAGACCCAGTACTTC.

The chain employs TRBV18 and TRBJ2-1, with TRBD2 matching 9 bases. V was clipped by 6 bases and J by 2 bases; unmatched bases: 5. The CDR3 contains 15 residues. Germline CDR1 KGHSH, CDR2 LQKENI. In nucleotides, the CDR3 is TGTGCCAGCTCCCCTAGCGGGGCCCCCTACAATGAGCAGTTCTTC. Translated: CASSPSGAPYNEQFF.